Each of the 24 T cell receptor beta chains below was sequenced from the same sample in a study of T-cell memory formation after mild COVID-19. MiXCR, run by TCRdb on the 5' RACE reads, gives a single entry per CDR3 protein. The data show around 83,000 distinct CDR3 sequences, with around 27% seen just once and roughly 39% held by the top ten. Sequencing used PBMCs or a T cell subset sorted from them (not recorded which). Every receptor here comes from a man aged 18 to 30 who had mild COVID-19 (a few samples of this study predate the infection). Cell type and time point are not known.

The rearrangement uses TRBV7-2 and TRBJ2-1; D is unclear. Germline V CDR1 and CDR2: SGHTA, FQGNSA. Trimming took off 0 bases at V and 10 bases at J, with 7 bases between the two ends. This CDR3 region has 12 residues. The CDR3: CASSLAYTEQFF. In nucleotides, the CDR3 is TGTGCCAGCAGCTTAGCTTACACCGAGCAGTTCTTC.

The chain couples TRBV20-1 to TRBJ2-3; D is unresolved. V lost 1 base, J lost 2 bases, and 4 bases lay in between. Germline CDR1 reads DFQATT; CDR2 reads SNEGSKA (reference sequence). The CDR3 extends over 12 amino acids. The CDR3 DNA is TGCAGTGCTAGAGTACCCACAGATACGCAGTATTTT. It yields the protein CSARVPTDTQYF.

This clonotype was observed at least ten times. The chain links TRBV5-6 to TRBJ2-3, with 8 bases aligning to TRBD2. CDR1 is SGHDT and CDR2 is YYEEEE in the germline V gene. Losses at the gene ends were 4 bases for V and 6 bases for J; bases not matched to a gene: 19. The CDR3 spans 18 residues. The CDR3 region is CASSITPGRGVSEDTQYF. The DNA for the CDR3 is TGTGCCAGCAGCATCACTCCCGGGCGGGGGGTATCTGAGGATACGCAGTATTTT.

This clonotype was recorded a few times. The chain uses TRBV9 and TRBJ2-1; 8 nucleotides line up with TRBD1. CDR3 length: 14 amino acids. V lost 3 bases, J lost 7 bases, and 6 bases stayed unmatched. Germline CDR1 SGDLS, CDR2 YYNGEE. The CDR3 sequence: CASSASQGANEQFF. CDR3 in DNA: TGTGCCAGCAGCGCGTCGCAGGGGGCGAATGAGCAGTTCTTC.

In this sample, this clonotype turned up many times. The V gene is TRBV4-1, the J gene TRBJ2-1; possible D gene TRBD1, 6 bases. The CDR3 has 16 residues. The germline CDR1 and CDR2 sequences are MGHRA and YSYEKL. The V gene lost 0 bases and the J gene lost 4 bases, with 13 bases spanning the gap. Here the CDR3 DNA reads TGCGCCAGCAGCCAAGATCGAGGACAGCCATACAATGAGCAGTTCTTC. It encodes CASSQDRGQPYNEQFF.

This clonotype was seen many times. The gene calls are TRBV4-3 and TRBJ2-2; tentative D call: TRBD1 (5 bases). The CDR3 totals 19 residues. CDR1 LGHNA and CDR2 YSLEER come from the germline V gene. The V end lost 0 bases, the J end lost 3 bases, and 20 bases lay between the germline ends. CDR3 protein: CASSQDHSAQGGDTGELFF. CDR3 DNA: TGCGCCAGCAGCCAAGACCACAGCGCGCAGGGTGGTGACACCGGGGAGCTGTTTTTT.

This clonotype was seen a few times. The chain uses TRBV2 and TRBJ1-2; TRBD1 matches at 9 bases. Germline loops: CDR1 SNHLY, CDR2 FYNNEI. The CDR3 spans 15 residues. Trimming removed 5 bases from V and 8 bases from J; junction bases left unmatched: 12. The CDR3 is CASSPPGQGRYGYTF. CDR3 DNA: TGTGCCAGCAGTCCACCGGGACAGGGTCGATACGGCTACACCTTC.

The rearrangement joins TRBV6-1 to TRBJ2-7, with no clear D. The V gene lost 2 bases and the J gene lost 6 bases, with 8 bases spanning the gap. Germline-derived CDR1 and CDR2 are MNHNS and SASEGT. CDR3 length: 12 amino acids. The CDR3 nucleotides are TGTGCCAGCAGTGAAATGAGATCCGAGCAGTACTTC. Translating gives CASSEMRSEQYF.

J is TRBJ2-1 and V is TRBV9; no firm D call. CDR3 length: 14 amino acids. The ends were cut back, 4 bases at V and 5 bases at J, with 13 bases in the middle. Germline V gene data show CDR1 as SGDLS and CDR2 as YYNGEE. Here the CDR3 DNA reads TGTGCCAGCAGCTCCCTATTGACGAACAATGAGCAGTTCTTC. Protein: CASSSLLTNNEQFF. The variable domain in full, with the rest retrieved from reference TRBV9 and TRBJ2-1, is DSGVTQTPKHLITATGQRVTLRCSPRSGDLSVYWYQQSLDQGLQFLIQYYNGEERAKGNILERFSAQQFPDLHSELNLSSLELGDSALYFCASSSLLTNNEQFFGPGTRLTVL.

This clonotype was observed a handful of times. J is TRBJ2-2 and V is TRBV6-2 or TRBV6-3; D tentatively reads TRBD1 or TRBD2 (6 bases each). The CDR3 sequence is 15 residues long. The germline gives CDR1 MNHEY, CDR2 SVGEGT. V shed 0 bases and J shed 4 bases, with 9 bases lying between them. In nucleotides, the CDR3 is TGTGCCAGCAGTTACTCCACGGGGGCCACCGGGGAGCTGTTTTTT. It yields the protein CASSYSTGATGELFF.

This clonotype was seen only a few times. V gene TRBV7-9 combines with J gene TRBJ2-6; D might be TRBD1 (6 bases). Germline V gene data show CDR1 as SEHNR and CDR2 as FQNEAQ (reference sequence). The CDR3 length is 17 residues. V lost 3 bases to trimming and J lost 2 bases, with 14 bases between them. Here the CDR3 reads CASSFGRGRPGANVLTF. Here the CDR3 DNA reads TGTGCCAGCAGCTTCGGCAGGGGCAGGCCTGGGGCCAACGTCCTGACTTTC.

The J gene is TRBJ1-1, the V gene TRBV10-3; 7 bases align to TRBD1. CDR1 is ENHRY and CDR2 is SYGVKD in the germline V gene. V was clipped by 3 bases and J by 10 bases; unmatched bases: 2. This CDR3 is built from 11 residues. The CDR3 nucleotides read TGTGCCATCAGTGATTCAGGGGGAGCTTTCTTT. Residues: CAISDSGGAFF.

In this sample, this clonotype turned up a few times. The chain is built from TRBV4-1 and TRBJ2-3; a weak D match, TRBD2 (7 bases). The length of the CDR3 is 15 residues. V was shortened by 4 bases and J by 3 bases, with 14 bases between the two germline ends. Germline V lookup: CDR1 MGHRA, CDR2 YSYEKL. The CDR3 spells CASSLTQGGTDTQYF. The CDR3 DNA is TGCGCCAGCAGCCTTACACAGGGAGGGACAGATACGCAGTATTTT.

The chain links TRBV7-6 to TRBJ2-5; possibly TRBD2 for D (5 bases). The CDR3 loop spans 14 amino acids. V lost 0 bases and J lost 4, with 9 bases in between. CDR1 and CDR2 from the germline V gene are SGHVS and FNYEAQ. The CDR3 reads CASSLAPAGETQYF. The CDR3 DNA follows: TGTGCCAGCAGCTTAGCTCCGGCGGGAGAGACCCAGTACTTC.

This clonotype counts as medium-sized. The chain couples TRBV6-2 or TRBV6-3 to TRBJ2-7, with D perhaps being TRBD1 or TRBD2 (6 bases each). This CDR3 region has 12 residues. Germline CDR1 reads MNHEY; CDR2 reads SVGEGT. V was cut by 7 bases and J by 4 bases, with 11 bases left in between. Written as DNA, the CDR3 is TGTGCCAGCATCGGGGGCGAATACGAGCAGTACTTC. Its protein product is CASIGGEYEQYF.

The chain joins TRBV5-5 to TRBJ2-2; D is ambiguous. CDR3 length: 15 residues. The V end lost 1 base, the J end lost 4 bases, and 11 bases lay between the germline ends. CDR1 and CDR2 (germline): SGHKS, YYEKEE (reference sequence). The CDR3 region has the DNA TGTGCCAGCAGCTTGACGTCCGGTTTCACCGGGGAGCTGTTTTTT. Its translation: CASSLTSGFTGELFF.

The V gene is TRBV28, the J gene TRBJ2-1; 11 bases are shared with TRBD2. The CDR3 has 17 amino acids. Germline loops: CDR1 MDHEN, CDR2 SYDVKM. V trimming: 7 bases; J trimming: 2 bases; junction bases outside the gene matches: 10. CDR3 loop: CASKPSGGSFPYNEQFF. The CDR3 DNA reads as TGTGCCAGCAAGCCTAGCGGGGGGTCCTTTCCCTACAATGAGCAGTTCTTC.

The rearrangement joins TRBV20-1 to TRBJ2-1, with 16 bases lining up with TRBD2. Trimming cost V 4 bases and J 4 bases; bases outside gene matches: 4. This CDR3 spans 16 amino acids. CDR1 is DFQATT and CDR2 is SNEGSKA in the germline V gene (reference sequence). The CDR3 is CSATGLAGGPYNEQFF. CDR3 coding DNA: TGCAGTGCTACGGGACTAGCGGGGGGGCCATACAATGAGCAGTTCTTC.

The rearrangement uses TRBV7-6 and TRBJ1-1; D is unclear. The CDR3 loop spans 13 amino acids. Germline assignment: CDR1 SGHVS and CDR2 FNYEAQ. Trimming removed 4 bases from V and 0 bases from J, with 6 bases in between. This chain's CDR3 is CASSSGLNTEAFF. The CDR3 coding sequence is TGTGCCAGCAGCTCCGGACTGAACACTGAAGCTTTCTTT.

This chain's CDR3 is CASSPQGRYEQYF. For the CDR3, the DNA is TGTGCCAGCAGCCCTCAGGGAAGGTACGAGCAGTACTTC. The gene calls are TRBV7-9 and TRBJ2-7; D perhaps matches TRBD1 (5 bases). The CDR3 consists of 13 residues. V shed 5 bases and J shed 4 bases, with 12 bases lying between them. CDR1 and CDR2 from the germline V gene are SEHNR and FQNEAQ (reference sequence).

The table lists this clonotype with many counts. V gene TRBV29-1 combines with J gene TRBJ1-1; D not certain. CDR3 length: 12 residues. Germline V lookup: CDR1 SQVTM, CDR2 ANQGSEA. V was clipped by 4 bases and J by 0 bases, with 6 bases between them. The CDR3 loop reads CSVAPMNTEAFF. The CDR3 DNA is TGCAGCGTTGCCCCCATGAACACTGAAGCTTTCTTT.

In this sample, this clonotype turned up a few times. This chain joins TRBV3-1 and TRBJ1-4; D unclear. V dropped 0 bases and J dropped 12 bases, with 17 bases sitting between them. The CDR3 has 15 residues. In germline, CDR1 is LGHDT, CDR2 YNNKEL (reference sequence). This CDR3 is CASSQDMTSLRELFF. In DNA form, the CDR3 reads TGTGCCAGCAGCCAAGATATGACCTCCCTGAGGGAACTGTTTTTT.

The V call is TRBV20-1, the J call TRBJ1-6; no reliable D call. This CDR3 comprises 10 residues. Deletions cut 7 bases from V and 12 bases from J, with 10 bases between. Germline CDR1 DFQATT, CDR2 SNEGSKA (reference sequence). CDR3 region: CSVFTRPLHF. The CDR3 coding sequence is TGCAGTGTTTTCACCAGACCCCTCCACTTT.

This clonotype was seen ten or more times. The chain is built from TRBV29-1 and TRBJ2-2; D is unclear. The CDR3 runs 13 residues. V was shortened by 6 bases and J by 3 bases, with 11 bases between the two germline ends. Germline V gives CDR1 SQVTM, CDR2 ANQGSEA. The CDR3 nucleotides read TGCAGCGTCCTCCGGGTGGACACCGGGGAGCTGTTTTTT. Translation: CSVLRVDTGELFF.